The next 9 T cell receptor beta chains were all read from a single sample in a study of beta chain features in type 1 diabetes. The entirety of the isolated RNA underwent reverse transcription, so expressed TCRB transcripts were sequenced. Produced via immunoSEQ multiplex PCR; TCRdb's table is partial and in-frame only. The sample holds about 15,000 clones, approximately 45% seen once. Sequencing used stem cell memory CD4+ T cells from blood. Every receptor here comes from a woman between 40 and 50 years old in good health.

The J gene is TRBJ2-3, the V gene TRBV29-1, with 8 bases aligning to TRBD1. The CDR3 totals 15 residues. Germline V gives CDR1 SQVTM, CDR2 ANQGSEA. The V segment lost 5 bases and the J segment 2 bases; nucleotides outside the gene matches: 9. The CDR3 nucleotides read TGCAGCGTTTGGACAGGGAGGTTCAACACAGATACGCAGTATTTT. This encodes CSVWTGRFNTDTQYF.

The rearrangement uses TRBV6-4 and TRBJ1-2, with D possibly being TRBD1 (6 bases). Trimming shortened V by 6 bases and J by 0 bases, and 8 bases separated the two germline ends. This CDR3 region has 13 residues. Germline lookup yields CDR1 MRHNA and CDR2 SNTAGT. CDR3 nucleotides: TGTGCCAGCAGGCCAGGGGCTAACTATGGCTACACCTTC. The encoded protein is CASRPGANYGYTF.

In its sample, this clone was seen a few times. The gene calls are TRBV5-1 and TRBJ2-1; possible D gene TRBD1, 6 bases. Germline assignment: CDR1 SGHRS and CDR2 YFSETQ. CDR3 length: 15 residues. Trimming removed 1 base at V and 7 bases at J, with 15 bases between. In nucleotides, the CDR3 is TGCGCCAGCAGCTTGAGTGTTTGGGGGCGGAATGAGCAGTTCTTC. As protein: CASSLSVWGRNEQFF.

This clone showed up just a few times. This chain uses TRBV4-1 with TRBJ1-4, with 8 positions matching TRBD1. After removal of 2 bases from V and 7 bases from J, the junction contained 6 bases not matched to a gene. CDR3 size: 15 residues. Germline values: CDR1 MGHRA, CDR2 YSYEKL. CDR3 in amino acids: CASSQSDRVGEKLFF. DNA of the CDR3: TGCGCCAGCAGCCAATCGGACAGGGTCGGTGAAAAACTGTTTTTT.

As concerns this clone: Since no conserved phenylalanine or tryptophan closes the CDR3, a read error is the likely cause. V usage is TRBV5-5 and J usage is TRBJ1-2; D remains ambiguous. Germline lookup yields CDR1 SGHKS and CDR2 YYEKEE (reference sequence). V shed 4 bases and J shed 3 bases, with 10 bases lying between them. This CDR3 is 13 amino acids long. In DNA, the CDR3 is TGTGCCAGCAGCGTGGACGGGGACTATGGCTACACCCTC. The encoded protein is CASSVDGDYGYTL.

The chain combines TRBV2 with TRBJ1-6, with 7 positions matching TRBD1. CDR1 SNHLY and CDR2 FYNNEI come from the germline V gene. Unmatched junction bases numbered 6, after V lost 8 bases and J lost 5 bases. The CDR3 consists of 14 residues. The CDR3 region has the DNA TGTGCCAGCGACAGGGTCCTCGATAATTCACCCCTCCACTTT. Its protein is CASDRVLDNSPLHF.

This clone has a handful of counts. This chain connects TRBV7-2 to TRBJ2-6; 7 nucleotides match TRBD1. The V gene end was trimmed by 5 bases and the J gene end by 0 bases; junction bases not matched to a gene: 10. The CDR3 sequence is 18 residues long. Germline-derived CDR1 and CDR2 are SGHTA and FQGNSA. The CDR3 coding sequence is TGTGCCAGCAGCCGCCCCGCAGGGGGAGCCTCTGGGGCCAACGTCCTGACTTTC. Amino acids: CASSRPAGGASGANVLTF. The full variable domain, its missing parts supplied by reference TRBV7-2 and TRBJ2-6, is GAGVSQSPSNKVTEKGKDVELRCDPISGHTALYWYRQSLGQGLEFLIYFQGNSAPDKSGLPSDRFSAERTGGSVSTLTIQRTQQEDSAVYLCASSRPAGGASGANVLTFGAGSRLTVL.

Concerning this clone itself: The junction and the germline gene differ at one end; a read error may be behind it. V is TRBV7-2 and J is TRBJ2-4, with D uncertain. CDR1 SGHTA and CDR2 FQGNSA come from the germline V gene. The CDR3 runs to 17 residues. The chain's CDR3 is CASSLASDTRAQNIQYF. The CDR3, as DNA: TGTGCCAGCAGCTTAGCCTCCGACACCCGAGCCCAAAACATTCAGTACTTC.

The chain has TRBV7-2 and TRBJ2-7; tentatively, D is TRBD2 (7 bases). There are 16 residues in the CDR3. Germline assignment: CDR1 SGHTA and CDR2 FQGNSA. V gave up 1 base and J gave up 0 bases, with 13 bases separating them. The DNA of the CDR3 is TGTGCCAGCAGCTTAGGAAGGGGGGGAAGCTCCTACGAGCAGTACTTC. As protein: CASSLGRGGSSYEQYF.